Reported below is one T cell receptor beta chain. These data originate in a study of blood T cell repertoires in COVID-19. The germline CDR1 and CDR2 sequences are GTSNPN and SVGIG (reference sequence). The CDR3 loop spans 14 amino acids. The junction had 6 bases not matched to a gene; V was cut back by 2 bases and J by 5 bases. Using immunoSEQ multiplex PCR, the repertoire was profiled, and TCRdb retains in-frame clones only, with some absent. The sample has roughly 250,000 clones; around nine tenths are singletons. V gene TRBV30 combines with J gene TRBJ2-7; 10 nucleotides agree with TRBD1. This clonotype was obtained from a woman between 50 and 59 years old who had recovered from COVID-19. The sequenced sample was PBMCs or T cells enriched from blood (not recorded which). The CDR3 reads CAWSPGQGIDEQYF. DNA for the CDR3: TGTGCCTGGAGTCCGGGACAGGGGATCGACGAGCAGTACTTC.